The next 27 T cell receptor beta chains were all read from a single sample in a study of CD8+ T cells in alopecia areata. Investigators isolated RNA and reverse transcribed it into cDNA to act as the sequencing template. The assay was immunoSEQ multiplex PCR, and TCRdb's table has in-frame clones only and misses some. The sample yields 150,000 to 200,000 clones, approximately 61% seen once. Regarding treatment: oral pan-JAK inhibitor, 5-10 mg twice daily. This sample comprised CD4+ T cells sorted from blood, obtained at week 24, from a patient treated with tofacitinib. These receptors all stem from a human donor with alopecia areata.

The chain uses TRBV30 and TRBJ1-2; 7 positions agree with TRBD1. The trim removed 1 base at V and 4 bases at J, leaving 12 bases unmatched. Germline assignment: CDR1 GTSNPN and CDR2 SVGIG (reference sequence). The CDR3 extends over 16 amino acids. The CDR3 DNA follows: TGTGCCTGGAGTGCCCAAGCGACAGGGTTGGGCTATGGCTACACCTTC. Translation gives CAWSAQATGLGYGYTF.

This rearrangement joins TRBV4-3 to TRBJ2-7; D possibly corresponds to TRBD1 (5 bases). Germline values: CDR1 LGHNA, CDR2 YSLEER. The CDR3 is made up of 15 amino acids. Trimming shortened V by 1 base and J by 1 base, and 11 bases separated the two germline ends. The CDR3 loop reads CASSQVWQGSYEQYF. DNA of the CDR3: TGCGCCAGCAGCCAAGTGTGGCAGGGTTCCTACGAGCAGTACTTC.

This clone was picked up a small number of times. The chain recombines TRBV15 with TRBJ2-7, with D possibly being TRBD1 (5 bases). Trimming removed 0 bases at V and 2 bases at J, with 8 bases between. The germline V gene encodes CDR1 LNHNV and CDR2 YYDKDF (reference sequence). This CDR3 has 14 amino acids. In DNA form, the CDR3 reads TGTGCCACCAGCAGAGACAGGGCGGCCTACGAGCAGTACTTC. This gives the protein CATSRDRAAYEQYF.

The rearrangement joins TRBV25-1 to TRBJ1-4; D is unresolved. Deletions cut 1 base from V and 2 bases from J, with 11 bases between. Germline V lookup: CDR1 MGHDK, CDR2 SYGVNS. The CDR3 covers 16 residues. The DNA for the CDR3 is TGTGCCAGCAGTGAATTGATCAGTGGGACTAATGAAAAACTGTTTTTT. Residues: CASSELISGTNEKLFF.

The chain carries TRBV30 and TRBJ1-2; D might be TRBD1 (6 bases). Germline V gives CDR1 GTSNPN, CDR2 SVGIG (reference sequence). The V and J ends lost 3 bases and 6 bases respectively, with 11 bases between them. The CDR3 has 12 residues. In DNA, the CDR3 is TGTGCCTGGAGGACAGGAGGCAATGGCTACACCTTC. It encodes CAWRTGGNGYTF.

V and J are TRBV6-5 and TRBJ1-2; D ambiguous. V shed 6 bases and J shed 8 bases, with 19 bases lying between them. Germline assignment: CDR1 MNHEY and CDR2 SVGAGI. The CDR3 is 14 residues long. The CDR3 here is CASSTPGLGKGYTF. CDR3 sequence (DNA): TGTGCCAGCAGCACCCCCGGGCTGGGGAAGGGCTACACCTTC.

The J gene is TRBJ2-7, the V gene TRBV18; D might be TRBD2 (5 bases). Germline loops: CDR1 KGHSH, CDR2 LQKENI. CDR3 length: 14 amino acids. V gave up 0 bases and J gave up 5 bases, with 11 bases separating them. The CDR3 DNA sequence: TGTGCCAGCTCACCACCGTCGGGGAACCACGAGCAGTACTTC. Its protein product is CASSPPSGNHEQYF.

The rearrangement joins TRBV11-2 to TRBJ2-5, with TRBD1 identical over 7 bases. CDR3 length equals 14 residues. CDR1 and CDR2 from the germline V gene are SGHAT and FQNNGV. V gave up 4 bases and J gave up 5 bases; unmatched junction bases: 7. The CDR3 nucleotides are TGTGCCAGCAGCTCCCAGGGGGTACGCGAGACCCAGTACTTC. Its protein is CASSSQGVRETQYF.

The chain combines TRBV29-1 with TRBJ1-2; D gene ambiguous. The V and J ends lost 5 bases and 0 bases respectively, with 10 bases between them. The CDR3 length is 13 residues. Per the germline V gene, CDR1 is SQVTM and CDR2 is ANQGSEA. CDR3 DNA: TGCAGCGTTTTGACTTCGACTAACTATGGCTACACCTTC. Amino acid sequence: CSVLTSTNYGYTF. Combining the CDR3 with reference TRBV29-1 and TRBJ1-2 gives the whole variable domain SAVISQKPSRDICQRGTSLTIQCQVDSQVTMMFWYRQQPGQSLTLIATANQGSEATYESGFVIDKFPISRPNLTFSTLTVSNMSPEDSSIYLCSVLTSTNYGYTFGSGTRLTVV.

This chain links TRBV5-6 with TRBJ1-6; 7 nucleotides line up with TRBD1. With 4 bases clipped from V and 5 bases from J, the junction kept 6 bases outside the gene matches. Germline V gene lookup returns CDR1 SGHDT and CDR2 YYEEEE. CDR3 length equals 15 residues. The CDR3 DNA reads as TGTGCCAGCAGCGTCCCAGGGGGTAATAATTCACCCCTCCACTTT. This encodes CASSVPGGNNSPLHF.

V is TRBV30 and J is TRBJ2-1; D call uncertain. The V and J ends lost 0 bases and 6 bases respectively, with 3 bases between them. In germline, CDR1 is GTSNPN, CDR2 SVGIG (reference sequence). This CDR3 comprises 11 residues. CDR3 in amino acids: CAWSVVNEQFF. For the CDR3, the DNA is TGTGCCTGGAGTGTCGTCAATGAGCAGTTCTTC.

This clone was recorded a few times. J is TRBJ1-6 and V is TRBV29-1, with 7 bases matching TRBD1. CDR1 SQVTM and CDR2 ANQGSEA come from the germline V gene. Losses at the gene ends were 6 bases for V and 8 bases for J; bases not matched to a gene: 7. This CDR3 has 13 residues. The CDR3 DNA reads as TGCAGCGTGGGCGACAGGGCTGATTCACCCCTCCACTTT. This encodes CSVGDRADSPLHF.

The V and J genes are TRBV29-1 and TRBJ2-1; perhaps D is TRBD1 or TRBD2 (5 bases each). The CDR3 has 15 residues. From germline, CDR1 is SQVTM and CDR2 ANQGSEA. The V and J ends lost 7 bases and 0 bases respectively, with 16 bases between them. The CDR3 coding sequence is TGCAGCGCCTCCGGGACGGCCAGCTCCTACAATGAGCAGTTCTTC. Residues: CSASGTASSYNEQFF.

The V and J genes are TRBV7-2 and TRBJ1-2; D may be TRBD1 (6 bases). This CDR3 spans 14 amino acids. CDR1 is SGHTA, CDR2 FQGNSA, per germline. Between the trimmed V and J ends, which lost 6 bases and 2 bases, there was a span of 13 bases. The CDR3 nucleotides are TGTGCCAGCAGTAGTGGGGGCGGAAACTATGGCTACACCTTC. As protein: CASSSGGGNYGYTF.

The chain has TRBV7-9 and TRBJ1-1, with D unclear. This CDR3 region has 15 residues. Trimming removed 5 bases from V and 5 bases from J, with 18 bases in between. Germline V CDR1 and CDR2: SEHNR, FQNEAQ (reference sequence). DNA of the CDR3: TGTGCCAGCAGCCCCCAAGGCGGGGAGGGTACTGAAGCTTTCTTT. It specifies CASSPQGGEGTEAFF.

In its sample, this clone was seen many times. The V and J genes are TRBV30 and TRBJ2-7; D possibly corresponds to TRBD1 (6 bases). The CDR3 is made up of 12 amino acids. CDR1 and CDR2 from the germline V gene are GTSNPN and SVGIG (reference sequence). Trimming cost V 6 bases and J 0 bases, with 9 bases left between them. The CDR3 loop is CACRDNSYEQYF. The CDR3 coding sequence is TGTGCCTGCCGGGACAACTCCTACGAGCAGTACTTC.

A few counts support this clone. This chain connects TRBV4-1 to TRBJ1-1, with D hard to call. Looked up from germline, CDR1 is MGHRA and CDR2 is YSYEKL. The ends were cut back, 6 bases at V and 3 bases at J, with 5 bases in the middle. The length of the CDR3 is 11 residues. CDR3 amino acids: CASRNHTEAFF. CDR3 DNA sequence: TGCGCCAGCAGGAACCACACTGAAGCTTTCTTT.

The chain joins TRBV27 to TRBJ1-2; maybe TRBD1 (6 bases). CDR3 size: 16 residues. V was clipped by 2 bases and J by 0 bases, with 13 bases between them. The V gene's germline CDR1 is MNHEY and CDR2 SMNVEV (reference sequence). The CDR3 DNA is TGTGCCAGCAGTTTACGGGCGGACAGATCTAACTATGGCTACACCTTC. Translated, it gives CASSLRADRSNYGYTF.

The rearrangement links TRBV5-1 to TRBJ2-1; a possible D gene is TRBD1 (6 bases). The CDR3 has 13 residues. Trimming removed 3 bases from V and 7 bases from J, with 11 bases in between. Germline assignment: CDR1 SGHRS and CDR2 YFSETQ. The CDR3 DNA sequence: TGCGCCAGCAGCTCCAGGGGAGATAATGAGCAGTTCTTC. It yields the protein CASSSRGDNEQFF.

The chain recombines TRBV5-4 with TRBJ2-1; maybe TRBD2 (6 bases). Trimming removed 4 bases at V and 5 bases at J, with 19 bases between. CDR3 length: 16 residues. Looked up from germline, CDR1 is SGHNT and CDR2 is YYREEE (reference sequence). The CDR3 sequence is CASSAQLAATHNEQFF. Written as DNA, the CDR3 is TGTGCCAGCAGCGCGCAACTAGCAGCAACTCACAATGAGCAGTTCTTC.

The CDR3 DNA follows: TGTGCCAGCAGCGTTGGTAGACAGCAAATCTCCTACGAGCAGTACTTC. Translated, it gives CASSVGRQQISYEQYF. This chain uses TRBV9 with TRBJ2-7; D perhaps matches TRBD1 (5 bases). The V gene's germline CDR1 is SGDLS and CDR2 YYNGEE. The V end lost 2 bases, the J end lost 0 bases, and 15 bases lay between the germline ends. The CDR3 is 16 amino acids.

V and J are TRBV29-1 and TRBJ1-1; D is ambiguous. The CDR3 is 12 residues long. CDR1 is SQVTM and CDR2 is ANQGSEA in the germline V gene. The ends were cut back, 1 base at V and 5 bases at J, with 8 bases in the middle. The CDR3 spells CSVEGRKTEAFF. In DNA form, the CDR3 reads TGCAGCGTTGAAGGACGGAAGACTGAAGCTTTCTTT.

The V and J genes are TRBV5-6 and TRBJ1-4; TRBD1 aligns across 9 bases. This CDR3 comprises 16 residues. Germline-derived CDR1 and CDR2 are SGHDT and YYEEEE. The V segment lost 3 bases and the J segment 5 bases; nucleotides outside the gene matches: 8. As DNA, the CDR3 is TGTGCCAGCAGCTCTTACGTCGGACAGGGGAATGAAAAACTGTTTTTT. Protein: CASSSYVGQGNEKLFF.

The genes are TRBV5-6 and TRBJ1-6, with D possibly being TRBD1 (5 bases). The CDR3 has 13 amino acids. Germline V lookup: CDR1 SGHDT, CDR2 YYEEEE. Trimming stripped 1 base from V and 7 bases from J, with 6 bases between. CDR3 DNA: TGTGCCAGCAGCTTGCCAGGGAATTCACCCCTCCACTTT. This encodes CASSLPGNSPLHF.

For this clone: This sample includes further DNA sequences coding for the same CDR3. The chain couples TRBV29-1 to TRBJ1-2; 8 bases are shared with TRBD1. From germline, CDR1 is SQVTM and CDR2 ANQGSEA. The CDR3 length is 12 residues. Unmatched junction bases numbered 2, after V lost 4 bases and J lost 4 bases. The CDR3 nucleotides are TGCAGCGTTGTAGACAGGGGCTATGGCTACACCTTC. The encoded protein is CSVVDRGYGYTF.

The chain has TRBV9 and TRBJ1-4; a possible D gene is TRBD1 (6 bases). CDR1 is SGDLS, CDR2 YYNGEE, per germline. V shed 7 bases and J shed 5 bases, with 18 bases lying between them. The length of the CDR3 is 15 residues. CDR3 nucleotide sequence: TGTGCCAGCGGACGATCGGGCAGGGGAAATGAAAAACTGTTTTTT. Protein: CASGRSGRGNEKLFF.

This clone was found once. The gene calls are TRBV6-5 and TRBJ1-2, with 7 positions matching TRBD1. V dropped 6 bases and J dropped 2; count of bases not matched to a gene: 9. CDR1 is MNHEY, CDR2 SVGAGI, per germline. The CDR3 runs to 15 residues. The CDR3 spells CASRQSGGANYGYTF. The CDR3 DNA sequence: TGTGCCAGCAGGCAATCAGGGGGGGCAAACTATGGCTACACCTTC.